This T cell receptor beta chain was identified during a study of T cell responses to AZD1222 COVID-19 vaccine. Trimming removed 1 base from V and 3 bases from J, with 16 bases in between. There are 16 residues in the CDR3. Germline V gives CDR1 LGHDT, CDR2 YNNKEL (reference sequence). Measured with immunoSEQ multiplex PCR; TCRdb has only the in-frame clones, and not every one. The sample lists approximately 120,000 clones, about 89% occurring once. This clone was detected only a few times. The input for sequencing was peripheral blood, taken on day 0 of AZD1222 vaccination. This sequence joins TRBV3-1 (or the pseudogene TRBV3-2) and TRBJ2-7; no definite D call. The receptor's source is an adult in good health. In DNA, the CDR3 is TGTGCCAGCAGCCAAGGGTTTTTAAGGGCAGTCTACGAGCAGTACTTC. The encoded protein is CASSQGFLRAVYEQYF.